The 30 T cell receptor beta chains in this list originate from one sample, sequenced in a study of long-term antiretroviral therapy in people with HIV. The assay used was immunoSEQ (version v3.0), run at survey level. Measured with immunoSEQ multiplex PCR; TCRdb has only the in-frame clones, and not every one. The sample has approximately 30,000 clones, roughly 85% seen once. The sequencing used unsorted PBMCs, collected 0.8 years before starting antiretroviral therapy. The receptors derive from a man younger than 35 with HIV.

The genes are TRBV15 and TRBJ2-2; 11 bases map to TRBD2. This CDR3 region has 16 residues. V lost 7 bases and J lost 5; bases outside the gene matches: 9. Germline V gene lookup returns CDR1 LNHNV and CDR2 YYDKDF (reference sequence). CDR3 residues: CATKEDSGGATGELFF. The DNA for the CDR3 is TGTGCCACCAAAGAGGATAGCGGGGGGGCGACCGGGGAGCTGTTTTTT.

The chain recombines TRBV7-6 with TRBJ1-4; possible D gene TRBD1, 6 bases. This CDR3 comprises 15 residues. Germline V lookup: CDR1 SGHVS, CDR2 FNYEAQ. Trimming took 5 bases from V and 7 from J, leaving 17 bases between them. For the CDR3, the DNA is TGTGCCAGCAGCGCCAGAGGAGGGGGAGGTGAAAAACTGTTTTTT. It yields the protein CASSARGGGGEKLFF.

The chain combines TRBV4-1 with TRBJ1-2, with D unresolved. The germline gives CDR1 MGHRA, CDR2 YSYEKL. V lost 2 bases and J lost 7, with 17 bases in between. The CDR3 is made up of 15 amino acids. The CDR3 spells CASSQSRGLGPGYTF. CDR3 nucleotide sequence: TGCGCCAGCAGCCAAAGTCGGGGTCTTGGGCCTGGCTACACCTTC.

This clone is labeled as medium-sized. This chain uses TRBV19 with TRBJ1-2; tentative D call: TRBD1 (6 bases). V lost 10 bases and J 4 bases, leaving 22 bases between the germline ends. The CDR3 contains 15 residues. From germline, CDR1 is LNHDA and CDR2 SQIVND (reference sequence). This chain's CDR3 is CATSLLGGGLYGYTF. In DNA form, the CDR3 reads TGTGCCACCAGCCTCCTAGGCGGGGGGCTCTATGGCTACACCTTC.

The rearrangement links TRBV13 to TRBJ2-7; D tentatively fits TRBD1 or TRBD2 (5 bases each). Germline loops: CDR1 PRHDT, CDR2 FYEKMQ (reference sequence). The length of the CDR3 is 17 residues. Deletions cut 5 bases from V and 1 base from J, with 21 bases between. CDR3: CASSPGALRSHSYEQYF. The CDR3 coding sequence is TGTGCCAGCAGCCCCGGGGCCCTACGGTCTCATTCCTACGAGCAGTACTTC. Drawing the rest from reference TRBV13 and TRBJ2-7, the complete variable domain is AAGVIQSPRHLIKEKRETATLKCYPIPRHDTVYWYQQGPGQDPQFLISFYEKMQSDKGSIPDRFSAQQFSDYHSELNMSSLELGDSALYFCASSPGALRSHSYEQYFGPGTRLTVT.

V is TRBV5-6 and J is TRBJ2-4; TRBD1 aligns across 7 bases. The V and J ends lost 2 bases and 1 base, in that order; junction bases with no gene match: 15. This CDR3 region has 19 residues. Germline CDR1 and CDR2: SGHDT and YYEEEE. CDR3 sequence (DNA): TGTGCCAGCAGCTTTTGGGCGGCAGGGGGAGTTCTGGCCAAAAACATTCAGTACTTC. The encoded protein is CASSFWAAGGVLAKNIQYF.

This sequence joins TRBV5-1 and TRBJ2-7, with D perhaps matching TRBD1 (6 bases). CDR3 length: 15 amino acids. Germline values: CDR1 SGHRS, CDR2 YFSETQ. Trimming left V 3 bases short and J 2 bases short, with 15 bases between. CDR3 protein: CASSSVRQGTYEQYF. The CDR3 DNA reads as TGCGCCAGCAGCTCGGTACGCCAGGGGACCTACGAGCAGTACTTC.

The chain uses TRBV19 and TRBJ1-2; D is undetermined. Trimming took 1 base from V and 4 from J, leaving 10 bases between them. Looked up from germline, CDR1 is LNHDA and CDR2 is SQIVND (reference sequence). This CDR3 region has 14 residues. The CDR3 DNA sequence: TGTGCCAGTAGTATAGCAAACCCGGGCTATGGCTACACCTTC. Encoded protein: CASSIANPGYGYTF.

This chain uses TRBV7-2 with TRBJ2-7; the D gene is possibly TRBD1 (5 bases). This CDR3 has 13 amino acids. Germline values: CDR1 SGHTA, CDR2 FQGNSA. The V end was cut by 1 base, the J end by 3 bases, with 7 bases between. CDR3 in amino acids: CASSLDTGYEQYF. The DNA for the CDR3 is TGTGCCAGCAGCTTAGATACAGGCTACGAGCAGTACTTC.

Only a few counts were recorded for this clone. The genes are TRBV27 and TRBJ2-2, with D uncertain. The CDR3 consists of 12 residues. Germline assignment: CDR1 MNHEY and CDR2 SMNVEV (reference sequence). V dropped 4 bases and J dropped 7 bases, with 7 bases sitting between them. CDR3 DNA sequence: TGTGCCAGCAGTTCATCCTTCGGGGAGCTGTTTTTT. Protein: CASSSSFGELFF.

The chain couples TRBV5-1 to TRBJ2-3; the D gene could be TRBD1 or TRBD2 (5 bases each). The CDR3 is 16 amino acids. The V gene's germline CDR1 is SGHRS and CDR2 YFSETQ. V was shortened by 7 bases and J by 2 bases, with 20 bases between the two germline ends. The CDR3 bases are TGCGCCAGCTCCCCAGGAGGTGGGGACCTCACAGATACGCAGTATTTT. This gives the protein CASSPGGGDLTDTQYF.

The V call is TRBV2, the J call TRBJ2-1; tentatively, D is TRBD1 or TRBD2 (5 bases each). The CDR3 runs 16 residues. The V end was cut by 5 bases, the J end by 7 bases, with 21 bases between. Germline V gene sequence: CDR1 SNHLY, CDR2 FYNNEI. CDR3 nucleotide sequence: TGTGCCAGCAGTCCGAGGTGGGCTAGAGGGGTGAATGAGCAGTTCTTC. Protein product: CASSPRWARGVNEQFF.

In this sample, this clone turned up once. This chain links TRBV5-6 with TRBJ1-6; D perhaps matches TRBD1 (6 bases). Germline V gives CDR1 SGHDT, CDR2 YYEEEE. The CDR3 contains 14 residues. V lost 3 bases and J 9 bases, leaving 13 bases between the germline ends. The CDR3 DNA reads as TGTGCCAGCAGCTCCACAGGGTTTGGTTCACCCCTCCACTTT. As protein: CASSSTGFGSPLHF.

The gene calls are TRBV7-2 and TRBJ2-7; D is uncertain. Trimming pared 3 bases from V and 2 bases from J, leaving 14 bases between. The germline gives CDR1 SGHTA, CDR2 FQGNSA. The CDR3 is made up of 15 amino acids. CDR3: CASSLGAVTTYEQYF. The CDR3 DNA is TGTGCCAGCAGCTTGGGCGCAGTTACGACCTACGAGCAGTACTTC.

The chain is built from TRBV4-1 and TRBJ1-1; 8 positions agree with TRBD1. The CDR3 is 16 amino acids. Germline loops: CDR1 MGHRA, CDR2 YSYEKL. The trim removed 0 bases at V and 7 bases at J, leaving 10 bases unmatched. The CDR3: CASSQESATGVGEAFF. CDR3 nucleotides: TGCGCCAGCAGCCAAGAATCAGCGACAGGGGTCGGTGAAGCTTTCTTT.

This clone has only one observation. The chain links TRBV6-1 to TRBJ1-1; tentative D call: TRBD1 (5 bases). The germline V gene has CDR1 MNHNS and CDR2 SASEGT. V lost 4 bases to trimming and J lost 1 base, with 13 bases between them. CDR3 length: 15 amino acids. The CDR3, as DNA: TGTGCCAGCAGTGTTTTCGGGACGGGGAACACTGAAGCTTTCTTT. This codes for CASSVFGTGNTEAFF.

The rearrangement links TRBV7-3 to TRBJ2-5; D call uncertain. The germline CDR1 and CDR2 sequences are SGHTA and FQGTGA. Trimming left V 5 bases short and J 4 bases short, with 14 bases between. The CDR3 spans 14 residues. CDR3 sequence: CASSPKGSSETQYF. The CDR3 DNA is TGTGCCAGCAGCCCTAAGGGCTCATCAGAGACCCAGTACTTC.

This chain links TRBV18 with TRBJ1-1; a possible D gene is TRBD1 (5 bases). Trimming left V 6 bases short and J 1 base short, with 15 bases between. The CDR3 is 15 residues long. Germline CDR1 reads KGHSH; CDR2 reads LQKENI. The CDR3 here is CASSAGAHGNTEAFF. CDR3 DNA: TGTGCCAGCTCCGCTGGGGCTCACGGGAACACTGAAGCTTTCTTT.

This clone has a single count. The CDR3 loop reads CASSPASGPTDTQYF. In DNA form, the CDR3 reads TGTGCCAGCAGCCCTGCTAGCGGTCCCACAGATACGCAGTATTTT. The chain links TRBV7-9 to TRBJ2-3, with TRBD2 matching 7 bases. In germline, CDR1 is SEHNR, CDR2 FQNEAQ (reference sequence). Germline trimming cut 5 bases from V and 2 bases from J; bases unmatched to any gene: 7. The CDR3 has 15 residues.

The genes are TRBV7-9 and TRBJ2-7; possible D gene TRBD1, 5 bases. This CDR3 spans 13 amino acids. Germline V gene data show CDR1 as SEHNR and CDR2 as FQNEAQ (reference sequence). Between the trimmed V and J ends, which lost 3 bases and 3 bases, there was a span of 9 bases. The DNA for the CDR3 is TGTGCCAGCAGCTTGATAGGGGTCTACGAGCAGTACTTC. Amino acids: CASSLIGVYEQYF. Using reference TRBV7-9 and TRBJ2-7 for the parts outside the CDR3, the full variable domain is DTGVSQNPRHKITKRGQNVTFRCDPISEHNRLYWYRQTLGQGPEFLTYFQNEAQLEKSRLLSDRFSAERPKGSFSTLEIQRTEQGDSAMYLCASSLIGVYEQYFGPGTRLTVT.

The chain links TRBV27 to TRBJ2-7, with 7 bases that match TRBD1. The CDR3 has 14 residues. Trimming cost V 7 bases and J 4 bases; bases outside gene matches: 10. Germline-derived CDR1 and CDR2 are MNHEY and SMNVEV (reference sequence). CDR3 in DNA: TGTGCCAGCAACCCGACAGGGCAGAATTACGAGCAGTACTTC. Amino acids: CASNPTGQNYEQYF.

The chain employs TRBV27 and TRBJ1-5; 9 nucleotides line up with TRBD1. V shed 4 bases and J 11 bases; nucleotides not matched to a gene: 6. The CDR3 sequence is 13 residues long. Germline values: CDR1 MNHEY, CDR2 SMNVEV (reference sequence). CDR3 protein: CASSSIRDRAQHF. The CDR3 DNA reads TGTGCCAGCAGTTCAATCCGGGACAGGGCCCAGCATTTT.

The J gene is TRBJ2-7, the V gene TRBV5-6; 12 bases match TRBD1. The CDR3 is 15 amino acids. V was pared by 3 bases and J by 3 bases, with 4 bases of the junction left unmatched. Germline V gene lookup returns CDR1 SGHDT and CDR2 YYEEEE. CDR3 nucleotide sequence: TGTGCCAGCAGCTGGGGGACAGGGGGCTTCTACGAGCAGTACTTC. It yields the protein CASSWGTGGFYEQYF.

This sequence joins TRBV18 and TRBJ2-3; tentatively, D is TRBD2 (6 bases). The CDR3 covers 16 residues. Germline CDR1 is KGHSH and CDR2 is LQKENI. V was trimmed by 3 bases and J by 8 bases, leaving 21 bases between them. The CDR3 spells CASSPGVAGGRGTQYF. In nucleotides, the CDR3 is TGTGCCAGCTCACCTGGGGTTGCCGGGGGAAGAGGTACGCAGTATTTT.

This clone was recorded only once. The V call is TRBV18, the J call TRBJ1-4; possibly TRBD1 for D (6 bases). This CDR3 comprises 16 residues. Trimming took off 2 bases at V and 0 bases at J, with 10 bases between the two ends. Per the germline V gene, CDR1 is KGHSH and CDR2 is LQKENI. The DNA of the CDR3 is TGTGCCAGCTCACCAGGCCAGGGGTCAACTAATGAAAAACTGTTTTTT. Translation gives CASSPGQGSTNEKLFF.

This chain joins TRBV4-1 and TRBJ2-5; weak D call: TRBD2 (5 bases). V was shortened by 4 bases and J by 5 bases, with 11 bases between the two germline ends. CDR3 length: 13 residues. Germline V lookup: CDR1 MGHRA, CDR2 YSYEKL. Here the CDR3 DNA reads TGCGCCAGCAGCCTGAGGGTAGCGGAGACCCAGTACTTC. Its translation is CASSLRVAETQYF.

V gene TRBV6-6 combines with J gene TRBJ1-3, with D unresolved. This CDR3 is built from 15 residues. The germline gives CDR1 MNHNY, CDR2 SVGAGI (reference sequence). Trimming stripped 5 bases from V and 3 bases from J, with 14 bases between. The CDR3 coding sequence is TGTGCCAGCAGTGATTCAGGAGCTGGTGGAAACACCATATATTTT. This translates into CASSDSGAGGNTIYF.

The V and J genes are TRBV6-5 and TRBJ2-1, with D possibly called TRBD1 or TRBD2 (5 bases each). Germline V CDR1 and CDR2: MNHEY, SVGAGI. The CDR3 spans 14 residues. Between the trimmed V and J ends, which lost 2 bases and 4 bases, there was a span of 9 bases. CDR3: CASSYQRTYNEQFF. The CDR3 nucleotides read TGTGCCAGCAGTTACCAGCGGACATACAATGAGCAGTTCTTC.

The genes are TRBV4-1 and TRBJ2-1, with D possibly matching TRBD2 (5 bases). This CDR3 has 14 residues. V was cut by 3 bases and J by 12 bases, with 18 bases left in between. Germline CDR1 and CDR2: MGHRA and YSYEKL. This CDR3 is CASSHPGLSRPQFF. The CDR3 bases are TGCGCCAGCAGCCACCCGGGGTTGAGCCGGCCGCAGTTCTTC.

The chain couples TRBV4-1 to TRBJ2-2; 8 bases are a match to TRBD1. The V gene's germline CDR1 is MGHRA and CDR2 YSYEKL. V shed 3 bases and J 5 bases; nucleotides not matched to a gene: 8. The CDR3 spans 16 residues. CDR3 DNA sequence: TGCGCCAGCAGCCATAAAGACAGGGGAGGAACCGGGGAGCTGTTTTTT. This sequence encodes CASSHKDRGGTGELFF.